These T cell receptor beta chains were read from a single sample in a study of T-cell reconstitution after alpha-beta-depleted transplantation in children. One entry per CDR3 protein results from TCRdb running MiXCR on the PCR reads. The table lists roughly 790,000 distinct CDR3 sequences, approximately 15% of them singletons. This material consisted of PBMCs, mostly from graft donor cells, taken 360 days after TCRalphabeta/CD19-depleted stem cell transplant. Receptors originate from a male patient aged 10 to 17 who had a stem cell transplant for acute lymphoblastic leukemia, so the T cells may come from the graft donor. Each CDR3 is given with its conserved first and last residue. Fields, in order: clone size, J gene, D gene, V gene, CDR3 protein, CDR3 DNA. The D gene is left open where the match is weak. Size is omitted from some rows. Given values are once, few, many or a class for expanded clones.

clone size: few
J gene: TRBJ2-7
D gene: NA
V gene: TRBV3-1
CDR3 protein: CASSHGSRSYEQYF
CDR3 DNA: TGTGCCAGCAGCCATGGGTCGCGGTCATACGAGCAGTACTTC

clone size: NA
J gene: TRBJ2-2
D gene: NA
V gene: TRBV21-1
CDR3 protein: CASPTPSVPHTGELFF
CDR3 DNA: TGTGCCAGCCCTACCCCATCGGTGCCCCACACCGGGGAGCTGTTTTTT

clone size: few
J gene: TRBJ2-1
D gene: NA
V gene: TRBV5-1
CDR3 protein: CASSLAGAWDNEQFF
CDR3 DNA: TGCGCCAGCAGCTTGGCCGGGGCCTGGGACAATGAGCAGTTCTTC

clone size: few
J gene: TRBJ1-1
D gene: TRBD1
V gene: TRBV25-1
CDR3 protein: CASSGDRGRGTEAFF
CDR3 DNA: TGTGCCAGCAGTGGGGACAGGGGGCGAGGCACTGAAGCTTTCTTT

clone size: few
J gene: TRBJ2-2
D gene: NA
V gene: TRBV20-1
CDR3 protein: CSPHNPPGRNTGELFF
CDR3 DNA: TGCAGCCCTCATAACCCCCCGGGTAGAAACACCGGGGAGCTGTTTTTT

clone size: NA
J gene: TRBJ2-7
D gene: NA
V gene: TRBV12-3/TRBV12-4
CDR3 protein: CASSFVDSLYF
CDR3 DNA: TGTGCCAGCAGTTTCGTTGACAGTCTGTACTTC

clone size: few
J gene: TRBJ2-7
D gene: NA
V gene: TRBV5-1
CDR3 protein: CASSRYRAASSYEQYF
CDR3 DNA: TGCGCCAGCAGCCGTTACAGGGCAGCAAGCTCCTACGAGCAGTACTTC

clone size: many
J gene: TRBJ2-3
D gene: NA
V gene: TRBV6-1
CDR3 protein: CASSVRGFYGQYF
CDR3 DNA: TGTGCCAGCAGTGTCCGCGGGTTTTATGGGCAGTATTTT

clone size: many
J gene: TRBJ2-6
D gene: NA
V gene: TRBV5-1
CDR3 protein: CASSDNSGANVLTF
CDR3 DNA: TGCGCCAGCAGCGATAACTCTGGGGCCAACGTCCTGACTTTC

clone size: many
J gene: TRBJ2-3
D gene: NA
V gene: TRBV20-1
CDR3 protein: CSARAAVNTDTQYF
CDR3 DNA: TGCAGTGCTAGAGCAGCGGTAAACACAGATACGCAGTATTTT

clone size: NA
J gene: TRBJ1-1
D gene: TRBD1
V gene: TRBV3-1
CDR3 protein: CASSNRGSPNTEAFF
CDR3 DNA: TGTGCCAGCAGCAACAGGGGGTCCCCGAACACTGAAGCTTTCTTT

clone size: many
J gene: TRBJ2-7
D gene: NA
V gene: TRBV20-1
CDR3 protein: CSAVSGITYEQYF
CDR3 DNA: TGCAGTGCTGTTAGCGGAATTACCTACGAGCAGTACTTC

clone size: NA
J gene: TRBJ2-5
D gene: NA
V gene: TRBV11-2
CDR3 protein: CASSLVRGGGRTQYF
CDR3 DNA: TGTGCCAGCAGCTTAGTTCGGGGAGGGGGGAGGACCCAGTACTTC

clone size: few
J gene: TRBJ2-3
D gene: NA
V gene: TRBV20-1
CDR3 protein: CSARPTPDTQYF
CDR3 DNA: TGCAGTGCTCGTCCGACTCCAGATACGCAGTATTTT

clone size: NA
J gene: TRBJ1-5
D gene: TRBD1
V gene: TRBV20-1
CDR3 protein: CSATWTGGRQPQHF
CDR3 DNA: TGCAGTGCAACCTGGACAGGCGGGCGACAGCCCCAGCATTTT

clone size: NA
J gene: TRBJ2-1
D gene: TRBD1
V gene: TRBV20-1
CDR3 protein: CSASHRGLGNEQFF
CDR3 DNA: TGCAGTGCTAGTCACAGGGGGCTGGGCAATGAGCAGTTCTTC

clone size: few
J gene: TRBJ2-3
D gene: TRBD2
V gene: TRBV6-1
CDR3 protein: CASYGLASTDTQYF
CDR3 DNA: TGTGCCAGCTATGGACTAGCTAGCACAGATACGCAGTATTTT

clone size: few
J gene: TRBJ2-7
D gene: TRBD1
V gene: TRBV18
CDR3 protein: CASSPPDRVDVYEQYF
CDR3 DNA: TGTGCCAGCTCACCGCCGGACAGGGTGGACGTCTACGAGCAGTACTTC

clone size: NA
J gene: TRBJ2-1
D gene: NA
V gene: TRBV5-5
CDR3 protein: CASSPSGPEYNEQFF
CDR3 DNA: TGTGCCAGCAGCCCTAGTGGGCCAGAGTACAATGAGCAGTTCTTC

clone size: few
J gene: TRBJ2-3
D gene: NA
V gene: TRBV24-1
CDR3 protein: CATSEEDGTDTQYF
CDR3 DNA: TGTGCCACCAGTGAAGAGGATGGCACAGATACGCAGTATTTT

clone size: few
J gene: TRBJ2-3
D gene: NA
V gene: TRBV5-1
CDR3 protein: CASSSSGQSTDTQYF
CDR3 DNA: TGCGCCAGCAGTTCCAGCGGGCAGAGCACAGATACGCAGTATTTT

clone size: NA
J gene: TRBJ2-3
D gene: NA
V gene: TRBV12-3/TRBV12-4
CDR3 protein: CASNRTWWGKVDTQYF
CDR3 DNA: TGTGCCAGCAACCGCACGTGGTGGGGAAAGGTGGATACGCAGTATTTT

clone size: NA
J gene: TRBJ1-1
D gene: NA
V gene: TRBV3-1
CDR3 protein: CASSQEARDTEAFF
CDR3 DNA: TGTGCCAGCAGCCAAGAGGCCCGAGACACTGAAGCTTTCTTT

clone size: few
J gene: TRBJ2-3
D gene: NA
V gene: TRBV11-2
CDR3 protein: CASSLGWGKTDTQYF
CDR3 DNA: TGTGCCAGCAGCTTAGGTTGGGGAAAGACAGATACGCAGTATTTT

clone size: NA
J gene: TRBJ2-3
D gene: NA
V gene: TRBV5-1
CDR3 protein: CASSLRDTTDTQYF
CDR3 DNA: TGCGCCAGCAGCCTACGGGACACCACAGATACGCAGTATTTT

clone size: NA
J gene: TRBJ2-5
D gene: NA
V gene: TRBV5-1
CDR3 protein: CANVGLTLRIGETQYF
CDR3 DNA: TGCGCCAACGTTGGGTTAACCCTTCGCATCGGGGAGACCCAGTACTTC

clone size: few
J gene: TRBJ2-5
D gene: NA
V gene: TRBV11-3
CDR3 protein: CRQGETQYF
CDR3 DNA: TGTCGACAAGGAGAGACCCAGTACTTC

clone size: NA
J gene: TRBJ2-7
D gene: NA
V gene: TRBV29-1
CDR3 protein: CSVRPDDYEQYF
CDR3 DNA: TGCAGCGTTAGGCCGGATGACTACGAGCAGTACTTC

clone size: many
J gene: TRBJ2-6
D gene: TRBD1
V gene: TRBV20-1
CDR3 protein: CSAGQGTSGANVLTF
CDR3 DNA: TGCAGTGCGGGACAGGGGACCTCTGGGGCCAACGTCCTGACTTTC

clone size: NA
J gene: TRBJ2-7
D gene: NA
V gene: TRBV24-1
CDR3 protein: CATSDPNFYEQYF
CDR3 DNA: TGTGCCACCAGTGACCCGAACTTTTACGAGCAGTACTTC

clone size: few
J gene: TRBJ1-1
D gene: NA
V gene: TRBV6-5
CDR3 protein: CASSYGGQEAFF
CDR3 DNA: TGTGCCAGCAGTTACGGGGGACAAGAAGCTTTCTTT

clone size: few
J gene: TRBJ2-1
D gene: NA
V gene: TRBV5-1
CDR3 protein: CASSWGTRYNEQFF
CDR3 DNA: TGCGCCAGCAGTTGGGGGACTCGCTACAATGAGCAGTTCTTC

clone size: few
J gene: TRBJ1-5
D gene: NA
V gene: TRBV18
CDR3 protein: CASSTDITSNQPQHF
CDR3 DNA: TGTGCCAGCTCAACGGACATCACTAGCAATCAGCCCCAGCATTTT

clone size: few
J gene: TRBJ2-7
D gene: TRBD1
V gene: TRBV6-6
CDR3 protein: CASSTNRGLSSYEQYF
CDR3 DNA: TGTGCCAGCAGCACAAACAGGGGCCTCAGCTCCTACGAGCAGTACTTC

clone size: NA
J gene: TRBJ1-2
D gene: TRBD1
V gene: TRBV12-3/TRBV12-4
CDR3 protein: CASRPRDRGADGYTF
CDR3 DNA: TGTGCCAGCAGGCCCCGGGACAGGGGAGCGGACGGCTACACCTTC

clone size: NA
J gene: TRBJ2-1
D gene: NA
V gene: TRBV14
CDR3 protein: CASSQVPGHGNEQFF
CDR3 DNA: TGTGCCAGCAGCCAAGTCCCGGGCCACGGGAATGAGCAGTTCTTC

clone size: many
J gene: TRBJ2-5
D gene: TRBD1
V gene: TRBV2
CDR3 protein: CASRQGHQETQYF
CDR3 DNA: TGTGCCAGCAGACAGGGGCACCAAGAGACCCAGTACTTC

clone size: NA
J gene: TRBJ2-1
D gene: NA
V gene: TRBV5-4
CDR3 protein: CATLLKSREQFF
CDR3 DNA: TGTGCCACCTTACTCAAGTCTCGGGAGCAGTTCTTC

clone size: many
J gene: TRBJ2-7
D gene: TRBD1
V gene: TRBV12-3/TRBV12-4
CDR3 protein: CASRRQGREQYF
CDR3 DNA: TGTGCCAGCAGGCGACAGGGACGGGAGCAGTACTTC

clone size: few
J gene: TRBJ2-4
D gene: TRBD1
V gene: TRBV5-1
CDR3 protein: CASSLVTGPAKNIQYF
CDR3 DNA: TGCGCCAGCAGCTTGGTGACAGGGCCAGCCAAAAACATTCAGTACTTC

clone size: NA
J gene: TRBJ2-7
D gene: NA
V gene: TRBV4-1
CDR3 protein: CASSQAFGPGTEQYF
CDR3 DNA: TGCGCCAGCAGCCAGGCTTTCGGGCCCGGGACCGAGCAGTACTTC

clone size: NA
J gene: TRBJ2-1
D gene: TRBD2
V gene: TRBV13
CDR3 protein: CASSLVAGEGRRNEQFF
CDR3 DNA: TGTGCCAGCAGCTTAGTAGCGGGAGAGGGGAGGCGCAATGAGCAGTTCTTC

clone size: NA
J gene: TRBJ2-1
D gene: NA
V gene: TRBV12-3/TRBV12-4
CDR3 protein: CASTPPHTLSYNEQFF
CDR3 DNA: TGTGCCAGCACTCCTCCGCATACTCTCTCCTACAATGAGCAGTTCTTC

clone size: NA
J gene: TRBJ2-5
D gene: NA
V gene: TRBV5-1
CDR3 protein: CASSLHRTQYF
CDR3 DNA: TGCGCCAGCAGCTTGCATCGGACCCAGTACTTC

clone size: many
J gene: TRBJ2-2
D gene: NA
V gene: TRBV29-1
CDR3 protein: CSVEDLGGTGELFF
CDR3 DNA: TGCAGCGTTGAAGATCTTGGGGGGACCGGGGAGCTGTTTTTT

clone size: once
J gene: TRBJ2-5
D gene: NA
V gene: TRBV7-6
CDR3 protein: CASSFGSLYGGQGETQYF
CDR3 DNA: TGTGCCAGCAGCTTTGGGTCTCTCTACGGGGGGCAAGGAGAGACCCAGTACTTC